This T cell receptor beta chain emerged from a study of blood T cell repertoires in COVID-19. The V gene's germline CDR1 is SEHNR and CDR2 FQNEAQ (reference sequence). This CDR3 is built from 17 residues. The V and J ends lost 2 bases and 3 bases respectively, with 17 bases between them. Data came from immunoSEQ multiplex PCR; TCRdb stores just in-frame clones and leaves some out. Of 150,000 to 200,000 clones in the sample, roughly 88% were seen once. Input material: PBMCs or T cells enriched from blood (not recorded which). V and J are TRBV7-9 and TRBJ1-5; TRBD1 might be the D (6 bases). The receptor comes from a woman aged 45-60 years who had recovered from COVID-19. This chain's CDR3 is CASSLLLAGVANQPQHF. The CDR3 coding sequence is TGTGCCAGCAGCTTACTATTGGCAGGGGTTGCCAATCAGCCCCAGCATTTT.